The rows below give T cell receptor beta chains drawn from one sample of a study of blood T cell repertoires in COVID-19. The data were produced by immunoSEQ multiplex PCR, yet TCRdb's version contains in-frame clones alone and is incomplete. The profile shows roughly 190,000 clones, approximately 81% of them singletons. The sample consisted of peripheral blood. Every receptor here comes from a woman in her seventies with COVID-19, enrolled during active disease. CDR3s include the opening cysteine and the closing phenylalanine or tryptophan. Fields, in order: J gene, CDR3 length, V gene, clone size, D gene, CDR3 protein, CDR3 DNA. D genes are given only for firm matches. Rows may omit the clone size; those that give it use once, few, many or a size class.

>TRBJ2-2|16|TRBV10-3|-|TRBD2
CAISDQRGANTGELFF
TGTGCCATCAGTGACCAGCGGGGCGCGAACACCGGGGAGCTGTTTTTT
>TRBJ1-2|14|TRBV14|-|-
CASSPFSGAYGYTF
TGTGCCAGCAGCCCCTTTTCAGGGGCGTATGGCTACACCTTC
>TRBJ1-5|21|TRBV28|-|TRBD1
CASSPSGTGAIVHPSNQPQHF
TGTGCCAGCAGTCCCTCCGGGACAGGGGCCATAGTCCATCCATCCAATCAGCCCCAGCATTTT
>TRBJ2-3|15|TRBV28|-|-
CASSSTGTPTDTQYF
TGTGCCAGCAGTTCGACAGGGACTCCCACAGATACGCAGTATTTT
>TRBJ2-3|14|TRBV9|-|-
CASTLGGATDTQYF
TGTGCCAGCACCCTAGGGGGGGCAACAGATACGCAGTATTTT
>TRBJ1-5|15|TRBV6-5|few|TRBD1
CASSTSTGNGQPQHF
TGTGCCAGCAGTACCTCGACAGGGAACGGACAGCCCCAGCATTTT
>TRBJ2-6|15|TRBV7-8|-|-
CASSLLGIGANVLTF
TGTGCCAGCAGCTTACTCGGGATCGGGGCCAACGTCCTGACTTTC
>TRBJ2-1|17|TRBV27|few|-
CASSSTRPPAWMDEQFF
TGTGCCAGCAGTTCGACTAGGCCGCCCGCCTGGATGGATGAGCAGTTCTTC
>TRBJ2-3|18|TRBV5-1|-|-
CASSLRSRSSASTDTQYF
TGCGCCAGCAGCTTGCGTTCGCGTTCGTCTGCTAGCACAGATACGCAGTATTTT
>TRBJ2-2|15|TRBV7-6|-|TRBD1
CASSPGTARTGELFF
TGTGCCAGCAGCCCCGGGACAGCCCGAACCGGGGAGCTGTTTTTT
>TRBJ1-5|13|TRBV25-1|-|-
CASSEAGYQPQHF
TGTGCCAGCAGTGAAGCAGGGTACCAGCCCCAGCATTTT
>TRBJ2-1|14|TRBV6-6|-|TRBD1
CASLSGTGAVEQFF
TGTGCCAGCTTGTCCGGGACAGGGGCGGTTGAGCAGTTCTTC
>TRBJ1-6|15|TRBV28|-|TRBD1
CASSTGEYYNSPLHF
TGTGCCAGCAGTACAGGGGAGTACTATAATTCACCCCTCCACTTT
>TRBJ1-1|13|TRBV5-4|once|TRBD1
CASRYQDRAEAFF
TGTGCCAGCAGATACCAAGACAGGGCTGAAGCTTTCTTT
>TRBJ2-7|15|TRBV6-1|-|TRBD2
CASSETRGGAGEQYF
TGTGCCAGCAGTGAAACGCGGGGCGGAGCGGGGGAGCAGTACTTC
>TRBJ2-7|15|TRBV27|-|TRBD1
CASSFGQDISYEQYF
TGTGCCAGCAGTTTTGGACAGGACATCTCCTACGAGCAGTACTTC
>TRBJ2-7|13|TRBV19|-|-
CASSGSGPLTKYF
TGTGCCAGTAGTGGGTCAGGCCCATTAACGAAGTACTTC
>TRBJ2-7|15|TRBV7-9|-|TRBD2
CASSPGVAGMHEQYF
TGTGCCAGCAGCCCCGGGGTAGCGGGCATGCACGAGCAGTACTTC
>TRBJ1-4|13|TRBV7-2|-|TRBD1
CASSLRDSEKLFF
TGTGCCAGCAGCTTAAGGGACAGCGAAAAACTGTTTTTT
>TRBJ2-5|11|TRBV5-1|-|-
CASSLSETQYF
TGCGCCAGCAGCTTAAGCGAGACCCAGTACTTC
>TRBJ1-1|15|TRBV5-6|-|-
CASSLRRRGGTEAFF
TGTGCCAGCAGCTTGAGGCGCCGGGGGGGCACTGAAGCTTTCTTT
>TRBJ1-3|11|TRBV12-3/TRBV12-4|-|-
CASSFQNTIYF
TGTGCCAGCAGTTTTCAAAACACCATATATTTT
>TRBJ1-1|15|TRBV30|-|-
CAWSEGGALNTEAFF
TGTGCCTGGAGTGAGGGGGGGGCGCTGAACACTGAAGCTTTCTTT
>TRBJ1-2|16|TRBV15|-|-
CATSRDSGGRNYGYTF
TGTGCCACCAGCAGAGATTCTGGAGGAAGGAACTATGGCTACACCTTC
>TRBJ2-1|15|TRBV11-3|-|TRBD2
CASSLDSSGSTPQFF
TGTGCCAGCAGCTTAGATTCTAGCGGGAGCACCCCACAGTTCTTC
>TRBJ1-2|13|TRBV27|-|-
CASSFGSNYGYTF
TGTGCCAGCAGTTTTGGCAGTAACTATGGCTACACCTTC
>TRBJ1-2|15|TRBV28|many|TRBD1
CASRKQGEERRGYTF
TGTGCCAGCAGGAAACAGGGGGAGGAAAGAAGAGGCTACACCTTC
>TRBJ2-7|13|TRBV5-1|few|-
CASSFSRGDEQYF
TGCGCCAGCAGCTTCTCCAGGGGGGACGAGCAGTACTTC
>TRBJ2-5|15|TRBV30|-|TRBD2
CAWSVRAGLVETQYF
TGTGCCTGGAGTGTCCGAGCGGGATTGGTGGAGACCCAGTACTTC
>TRBJ1-1|12|TRBV12-3/TRBV12-4|once|-
CASSLTGTEAFF
TGTGCCAGCAGTTTAACAGGGACGGAAGCTTTCTTT
>TRBJ2-6|16|TRBV2|-|-
CASSERPGVGANVLTF
TGTGCCAGCAGTGAAAGGCCAGGTGTTGGGGCCAACGTCCTGACTTTC
>TRBJ2-2|11|TRBV29-1|few|-
CSVFSTGELFF
TGCAGCGTTTTTAGCACCGGGGAGCTGTTTTTT
>TRBJ1-5|17|TRBV27|-|-
CASRAFSALASNQPQHF
TGTGCCAGCAGGGCCTTTTCGGCCCTAGCGAGCAATCAGCCCCAGCATTTT
>TRBJ2-7|12|TRBV18|-|TRBD2
CASSPGGDEQYF
TGTGCCAGCTCGCCGGGGGGGGACGAGCAGTACTTC
>TRBJ2-1|16|TRBV7-9|once|TRBD1
CASSSHYRGRGDEQFF
TGTGCCAGCAGCTCCCACTACAGGGGGCGAGGCGATGAGCAGTTCTTC
>TRBJ1-2|12|TRBV28|-|-
CASSDRLYGYTF
TGTGCCAGCAGTGACAGGCTCTATGGCTACACCTTC
>TRBJ2-7|17|TRBV12-2|-|-
CASRLGGGTSVYQEQYF
TGTGCAAGTCGCTTAGGAGGGGGGACTAGTGTTTATCAGGAGCAGTACTTC
>TRBJ1-2|14|TRBV12-5|-|TRBD1
CASGLGTGIYGYTF
TGTGCTAGTGGTTTAGGGACAGGGATCTATGGCTACACCTTC
>TRBJ1-1|15|TRBV15|few|TRBD1
CATSKGQPLNTEAFF
TGTGCCACCAGCAAGGGACAGCCACTGAACACTGAAGCTTTCTTT
>TRBJ1-1|13|TRBV2|-|-
CASSFRFDTEAFF
TGTGCCAGCAGTTTCAGGTTCGACACTGAAGCTTTCTTT
>TRBJ2-5|13|TRBV30|few|TRBD1
CASGQGAWETQYF
TGTGCCTCAGGACAGGGGGCATGGGAGACCCAGTACTTC
>TRBJ1-1|12|TRBV29-1|-|-
CSASDRDTEAFF
TGCAGCGCCTCGGACAGAGACACTGAAGCTTTCTTT
>TRBJ1-1|14|TRBV5-1|-|TRBD1
CASSRQGRYTEAFF
TGCGCCAGCAGCCGACAGGGCCGATACACTGAAGCTTTCTTT
>TRBJ1-5|15|TRBV6-5|-|TRBD1
CASRDSGTGGQPQHF
TGTGCCAGCAGGGACTCGGGGACAGGGGGCCAGCCCCAGCATTTT
>TRBJ2-5|14|TRBV6-5|-|TRBD1
CASFWTGGEETQYF
TGTGCCAGCTTTTGGACAGGAGGAGAAGAGACCCAGTACTTC
>TRBJ1-2|14|TRBV5-4|-|-
CASSPRNRESGYTF
TGTGCCAGCAGCCCCAGGAACAGGGAATCTGGCTACACCTTC
>TRBJ2-7|11|TRBV6-2/TRBV6-3|-|-
CASSLGGEQYF
TGTGCCAGCAGTTTGGGGGGAGAGCAGTACTTC
>TRBJ2-1|16|TRBV28|-|TRBD2
CASSPGWAGGNNEQFF
TGTGCCAGCAGTCCCGGGTGGGCGGGGGGTAACAATGAGCAGTTCTTC
>TRBJ2-5|15|TRBV7-8|-|TRBD2
CASSSNSGGGETQYF
TGTGCCAGCAGCTCAAATAGCGGGGGAGGAGAGACCCAGTACTTC
>TRBJ2-7|15|TRBV7-9|-|-
CASSLDLGGPYEQYF
TGTGCCAGCAGCTTAGATCTGGGCGGGCCCTACGAGCAGTACTTC
>TRBJ1-5|16|TRBV5-1|-|TRBD1
CASSPGGDRGGQPQHF
TGCGCCAGCAGCCCGGGGGGAGACAGGGGTGGCCAGCCCCAGCATTTT
>TRBJ1-2|13|TRBV6-5|-|TRBD1
CASSRGTADGYTF
TGTGCCAGCAGCAGGGGGACAGCCGATGGCTACACCTTC
>TRBJ1-1|11|TRBV29-1|-|-
CSVERYTEAFF
TGCAGCGTCGAGAGGTACACTGAAGCTTTCTTT
>TRBJ1-5|15|TRBV28|once|-
CASSLGRSGNQPQHF
TGTGCCAGCAGTTTAGGAAGGAGTGGCAATCAGCCCCAGCATTTT
>TRBJ1-2|16|TRBV27|few|TRBD1
CASSLLGGSTNYGYTF
TGTGCCAGCAGTTTATTAGGGGGCAGCACTAACTATGGCTACACCTTC